These 14 T cell receptor beta chains share one sample of origin, sequenced in a study of shared clonotypes between healthy human individuals. Only CD45RO-negative cells positively selected for CCR7 counted as naive CD8 cells, so terminally differentiated effector memory CD45RA+ cells were excluded. The repertoire was sequenced with immunoSEQ multiplex PCR; TCRdb's copy has only in-frame clones and lacks some. The repertoire holds some 2 million clones, less than 95% seen once, with around 1.1% in the top ten. Sequenced: naive CD8+ T cells sorted from blood. The receptors originated from a man aged 18 to 29 in good health.

This chain links TRBV7-6 with TRBJ2-7; TRBD2 agrees at 12 bases. Unmatched junction bases numbered 3, after V lost 5 bases and J lost 4 bases. The CDR3 has 14 residues. In germline, CDR1 is SGHVS, CDR2 FNYEAQ. CDR3 residues: CASSTGLAGYEQYF. The CDR3 DNA follows: TGTGCCAGCAGCACAGGACTAGCGGGGTACGAGCAGTACTTC.

This clone occurred once. The chain recombines TRBV13 with TRBJ2-7; the D is unclear. The CDR3 loop spans 14 amino acids. V gave up 5 bases and J gave up 1 base, with 12 bases separating them. CDR1 and CDR2 from the germline V gene are PRHDT and FYEKMQ (reference sequence). The CDR3 nucleotides are TGTGCCAGCAGCCCAGACGGGCGGTCCTACGAGCAGTACTTC. It is translated as CASSPDGRSYEQYF.

The rearrangement links TRBV6-7 to TRBJ1-2; no clear D gene. TRBV6-7 is designated an ORF whose function remains uncertain. CDR3 length: 14 amino acids. Between the trimmed V and J ends, which lost 4 bases and 2 bases, there was a span of 11 bases. The CDR3 DNA follows: TGTGCCAGCAGTTGCGGTCGAAAAAACTATGGCTACACCTTC. It specifies CASSCGRKNYGYTF.

This chain uses TRBV19 with TRBJ2-7; 8 nucleotides agree with TRBD2. The V segment lost 5 bases and the J segment 6 bases; nucleotides outside the gene matches: 3. CDR3 length: 12 residues. The germline V gene encodes CDR1 LNHDA and CDR2 SQIVND (reference sequence). In DNA, the CDR3 is TGTGCCAGTAGTCTCGGACTAGCCGAGCAGTACTTC. Its translation is CASSLGLAEQYF.

V usage is TRBV5-8 and J usage is TRBJ1-5; tentative D call: TRBD1 (6 bases). The CDR3 extends over 15 amino acids. Germline-derived CDR1 and CDR2 are SGHTS and YDEGEE. The germline V and J ends were trimmed by 4 bases and 6 bases, with 17 bases remaining between them. The CDR3 sequence is CASSIEVGGLQPQHF. The CDR3 bases are TGTGCCAGCAGCATTGAGGTGGGGGGGCTTCAGCCCCAGCATTTT.

This clone was observed a few times. The sample holds other DNA sequences that translate to the same CDR3. V and J are TRBV30 and TRBJ2-3; no reliable D call. This CDR3 is 16 amino acids long. The germline V and J ends were trimmed by 0 bases and 1 base, with 14 bases remaining between them. Germline CDR1 GTSNPN, CDR2 SVGIG (reference sequence). The CDR3 DNA reads TGTGCCTGGAGTGTAGGAAACGCCGGCGGCACAGATACGCAGTATTTT. This gives the protein CAWSVGNAGGTDTQYF.

The genes are TRBV10-3 and TRBJ2-7; D may be TRBD1 (5 bases). V was pared by 6 bases and J by 3 bases, with 12 bases between. CDR3 size: 13 residues. Germline V gene data show CDR1 as ENHRY and CDR2 as SYGVKD. CDR3 nucleotide sequence: TGTGCCATCAGCATGCAGGGCAACTACGAGCAGTACTTC. Its translation is CAISMQGNYEQYF.

J is TRBJ1-2 and V is TRBV6-6; perhaps TRBD1 as D (5 bases). CDR1 is MNHNY and CDR2 is SVGAGI in the germline V gene (reference sequence). This CDR3 region has 13 residues. V lost 6 bases, J lost 5 bases, and 13 bases lay in between. CDR3 bases: TGTGCCAGCAGCCATGACAGAGGTTATGGCTACACCTTC. Translating gives CASSHDRGYGYTF.

The rearrangement links TRBV7-8 to TRBJ2-7; 9 bases are shared with TRBD2. Germline CDR1 is SGHVS and CDR2 is FQNEAQ. V gave up 1 base and J gave up 5 bases; unmatched junction bases: 3. The CDR3 spans 14 residues. Here the CDR3 reads CASSLEGTSNEQYF. The CDR3 bases are TGTGCCAGCAGCTTAGAGGGGACTAGCAACGAGCAGTACTTC.

This clone was seen only once. The sample holds other DNA sequences that translate to the same CDR3. This chain links TRBV5-1 with TRBJ2-5; TRBD2 aligns across 7 bases. CDR1 and CDR2 from the germline V gene are SGHRS and YFSETQ. The CDR3 length is 14 residues. V lost 0 bases and J lost 4; bases outside the gene matches: 3. CDR3 amino acids: CASSLDAGVETQYF. As DNA, the CDR3 is TGCGCCAGCAGCTTGGATGCGGGAGTAGAGACCCAGTACTTC.

The chain uses TRBV28 and TRBJ1-5; D remains ambiguous. V dropped 5 bases and J dropped 3 bases, with 11 bases sitting between them. The germline V gene has CDR1 MDHEN and CDR2 SYDVKM. This CDR3 comprises 14 residues. The CDR3 region has the DNA TGTGCCAGCAGTGAACCAGAGGTCAATCAGCCCCAGCATTTT. The encoded protein is CASSEPEVNQPQHF.

This chain uses TRBV14 with TRBJ2-7, with 10 nucleotides matching TRBD2. CDR3 length equals 15 residues. V lost 4 bases and J lost 1; bases outside the gene matches: 4. Per germline, CDR1 SGHDN and CDR2 FVKESK. CDR3 DNA: TGTGCCAGCAGCCCCCTAGCGGGAGTTTCCTACGAGCAGTACTTC. Its translation: CASSPLAGVSYEQYF.

The rearrangement joins TRBV6-5 to TRBJ1-4; D unclear. The germline V gene has CDR1 MNHEY and CDR2 SVGAGI. The length of the CDR3 is 14 residues. Trimming stripped 0 bases from V and 7 bases from J, with 9 bases between. This CDR3 reads CASSYSSLGEKLFF. CDR3 DNA sequence: TGTGCCAGCAGTTACTCGAGTCTGGGTGAAAAACTGTTTTTT.

The chain employs TRBV7-6 and TRBJ2-5; D is perhaps TRBD2 (5 bases). CDR3 length: 16 residues. From germline, CDR1 is SGHVS and CDR2 FNYEAQ. With 1 base removed from V and 5 bases from J, the gap between germline ends came to 17 bases. The CDR3 here is CASSLGGHLGGETQYF. Here the CDR3 DNA reads TGTGCCAGCAGCTTAGGAGGTCACCTGGGCGGGGAGACCCAGTACTTC.